The subject of this entry is one TCR beta chain. The donors, healthy adults who were HIV-negative, had experienced no recent acute infections or vaccinations. The data were obtained in a study of shared clonotypes between healthy human individuals. As for the study in general: Plates per donor: three CD4 naive, three CD4 memory, two CD8 naive, one CD8 memory.

As handled by the study authors: ImmunoSEQ yielded junction-only sequences lacking quality scores, so filtering differed. Repertoires were generated with immunoSEQ multiplex PCR, while TCRdb's copy carries only in-frame clones and drops some. V and J calls and clone size come straight from that table; D and trimming were deduced from the DNA. The sample contains some 2 million clones, roughly 95% of which appear only once. The TCR sequence derives from a man younger than 35 in good health. Source material: naive CD4+ T cells sorted from blood. Subset described: CD45RA+ positively selected.

CDR3 sequence: CASSKRGEDRQNIQYF. CDR3 nucleotides: TGCGCCAGCAGCAAAAGGGGAGAGGACAGGCAAAACATTCAGTACTTC. The V gene is TRBV4-1, the J gene TRBJ2-4, with 7 bases fitting TRBD1. CDR1 is MGHRA, CDR2 YSYEKL, per germline. The length of the CDR3 is 16 residues. V shed 5 bases, J shed 5 bases, and the junction held 12 bases outside the gene matches.